The following is a TCR beta chain sequence with its context. The antigen is unknown. The sort gate was single viable CD3+CD4+CD8-CD45RO+ cells for memory CD4+ T cells. Looked up from germline, CDR1 is LNHDA and CDR2 is SQIVND (reference sequence). The CDR3 is 14 residues long. V was shortened by 9 bases and J by 0 bases, with 9 bases between the two germline ends. This sample stems from a study of memory CD4+ T cells and cytomegalovirus serostatus. Regarding the study as a whole: Of 150 to 200 reported CMV TCRbeta sequences, around 62 were found in memory CD4+ repertoires.

In the study's own analysis: After removing out-of-frame reads, under 2.5 million distinct TCRbeta sequences remained. The method was immunoSEQ multiplex PCR; TCRdb's version includes in-frame clones alone and lacks a portion of them. The DNA was the basis for D and trimming; V, J and clone size are from that table. This table holds tens of thousands of clones, 76% found once. V is TRBV19 and J is TRBJ1-6; D is unclear. The specimen sequenced was memory CD4+ T cells from blood. The receptor's source is an adult in good health and CMV-seronegative. CDR3: CASLDSSYNSPLHF. CDR3 DNA sequence: TGTGCCAGCTTGGATAGCTCCTATAATTCACCCCTCCACTTT.